A selection of T cell receptor beta chains follows, all from one sample in a study of T cells after yellow fever vaccination. Each CDR3 protein is one row after TCRdb ran MiXCR on the 5' RACE reads. The sample shows roughly 170,000 distinct CDR3 sequences, approximately 6.2% of them seen only once. Sequenced here: CD4+ T cells sorted from PBMCs, sampled on the day of the first yellow fever vaccination. These receptors came from a man in his late teens or twenties who received the YFV17D yellow fever vaccine. Both conserved end residues are part of each CDR3. The D gene is left open where the match is weak. Clone size appears in some rows only: once, few, many, or a class for an expanded clone.

d_gene	abundance	j_gene	v_gene	CDR3aa	CDR3nt
TRBD2	many	TRBJ2-5	TRBV5-1	CASSIGTSDLETQYF	TGCGCCAGCAGTATTGGGACTAGCGACCTAGAGACCCAGTACTTC
NA	NA	TRBJ1-3	TRBV20-1	CSAPTPGSGNTIYF	TGCAGTGCTCCGACACCCGGCTCTGGAAACACCATATATTTT
TRBD2	NA	TRBJ2-1	TRBV3-1	CASSHSGGRGEQFF	TGTGCCAGCAGCCACAGCGGGGGAAGAGGTGAGCAGTTCTTC
NA	few	TRBJ2-3	TRBV24-1	CATSDQPDPDTQYF	TGTGCCACCAGTGACCAACCGGACCCTGATACGCAGTATTTT
TRBD2	few	TRBJ2-1	TRBV7-6	CASSTASGGANEQFF	TGTGCCAGCAGCACAGCTAGCGGGGGGGCGAATGAGCAGTTCTTC
NA	many	TRBJ2-7	TRBV5-5	CASNRLPLSGGNEQYF	TGTGCCAGCAACCGTTTGCCCCTCTCCGGGGGAAACGAGCAGTACTTC
NA	many	TRBJ1-1	TRBV14	CASSPLGVLNAEAFF	TGTGCCAGCAGCCCCTTAGGGGTCCTTAACGCTGAAGCTTTCTTT
NA	many	TRBJ2-5	TRBV5-1	CASSSRLQETQYF	TGCGCCAGCAGCTCACGACTACAAGAGACCCAGTACTTC
TRBD1	NA	TRBJ1-6	TRBV7-8	CASSPRQGALGSPLHF	TGTGCCAGCAGCCCAAGGCAGGGGGCGCTTGGTTCACCCCTCCACTTC
NA	many	TRBJ2-1	TRBV7-9	CASSLAGNAAHEQFF	TGTGCCAGCAGCTTAGCAGGGAACGCCGCTCATGAGCAGTTCTTC
TRBD1	NA	TRBJ1-2	TRBV6-1	CASRFDRDYGYTF	TGTGCCAGCAGATTCGACAGGGACTATGGCTACACCTTC
NA	NA	TRBJ1-3	TRBV4-1	CASSQDHRNTIYF	TGCGCCAGCAGCCAAGATCACAGAAACACCATATATTTT
NA	many	TRBJ2-5	TRBV7-2	CASSFARRQETQYF	TGTGCCAGCAGCTTTGCCCGGCGCCAAGAGACCCAGTACTTC
NA	many	TRBJ2-1	TRBV7-9	CAGSNEQFF	TGTGCCGGATCTAATGAGCAGTTCTTC
NA	many	TRBJ2-5	TRBV5-1	CASSIGGKETQYF	TGCGCCAGCAGCATTGGGGGTAAAGAGACCCAGTACTTC
NA	many	TRBJ1-2	TRBV20-1	CSALGGDHYGYTF	TGCAGTGCCCTGGGTGGGGACCACTATGGCTACACCTTC
NA	many	TRBJ1-1	TRBV28	CASSLDGRGEAFF	TGTGCCAGCAGCCTCGACGGGCGGGGAGAAGCTTTCTTT
NA	few	TRBJ2-7	TRBV7-6	CASSSLRGSYEQYF	TGTGCCAGCAGCTCCCTCAGGGGTAGCTACGAGCAGTACTTC
TRBD2	NA	TRBJ2-5	TRBV20-1	CSAHLSRGVTDTQYF	TGCAGTGCCCACCTCTCGCGGGGGGTCACGGATACCCAGTACTTC
TRBD2	few	TRBJ2-1	TRBV20-1	CSARDSGGGSPDEQFF	TGCAGTGCTAGAGATAGTGGCGGGGGGTCCCCGGATGAGCAGTTCTTC
NA	many	TRBJ1-1	TRBV7-9	CASSYKTGVVAEAFF	TGTGCCAGCAGCTACAAGACAGGCGTTGTGGCTGAAGCTTTCTTT
TRBD2	NA	TRBJ2-3	TRBV7-2	CASRPSSGGAVDTQYF	TGTGCCAGCAGACCTTCTAGCGGGGGGGCCGTAGATACGCAGTATTTT
NA	many	TRBJ1-4	TRBV7-2	CASSAIGNEKLFF	TGTGCCAGCAGCGCAATCGGTAATGAAAAACTGTTTTTT
TRBD2	once	TRBJ2-1	TRBV3-1	CATSPRLAAANEQFF	TGTGCCACCTCCCCGAGACTAGCGGCAGCCAATGAGCAGTTCTTC
NA	NA	TRBJ2-1	TRBV7-2	CASSPYLPSAYNEQFF	TGTGCCAGCAGCCCCTACCTACCCTCGGCCTACAATGAGCAGTTCTTC
NA	NA	TRBJ1-1	TRBV20-1	CRGVDNTEAFF	TGCAGGGGGGTGGATAACACTGAAGCTTTCTTT
NA	few	TRBJ2-7	TRBV2	CASREENFPAGEQYF	TGTGCCAGCAGGGAGGAGAACTTCCCTGCAGGCGAGCAGTACTTC
NA	NA	TRBJ2-3	TRBV7-2	CASSLMSYTQYF	TGTGCCAGCAGCTTAATGAGTTATACGCAGTATTTT
NA	few	TRBJ2-1	TRBV6-5	CASSYGRGGGYNEQFF	TGTGCCAGCAGTTACGGCAGGGGGGGGGGCTACAATGAGCAGTTCTTC
TRBD1	few	TRBJ2-5	TRBV5-1	CASSRLTGTQETQYF	TGCGCCAGCAGCAGATTGACAGGGACCCAAGAGACCCAGTACTTC
TRBD1	few	TRBJ2-1	TRBV2	CASSSGTGVGNEQFF	TGTGCCAGCAGTTCCGGGACAGGAGTTGGGAATGAGCAGTTCTTC
TRBD1	few	TRBJ1-6	TRBV5-1	CASSDRGQGSPLHF	TGCGCCAGCAGCGACAGGGGGCAGGGTTCACCCCTCCACTTT
TRBD1	few	TRBJ2-7	TRBV5-1	CASSSGQGAYEQYF	TGCGCCAGCAGCTCGGGACAGGGCGCCTACGAGCAGTACTTC
NA	NA	TRBJ2-7	TRBV4-2	CASSQDIAGTYEQYF	TGTGCCAGCAGCCAAGATATAGCTGGGACCTACGAGCAGTACTTC
NA	many	TRBJ2-3	TRBV30	CAWSTWGTTDTQYF	TGTGCCTGGAGTACATGGGGGACTACAGATACGCAGTATTTT
TRBD1	many	TRBJ2-3	TRBV18	CASSPPGQGTDTQYF	TGTGCCAGCTCACCTCCGGGACAGGGAACAGATACGCAGTATTTT
TRBD1	many	TRBJ1-6	TRBV5-1	CASSLDRGYEANSPLHF	TGCGCCAGCAGCTTGGACAGGGGATATGAGGCCAATTCACCCCTCCACTTT
TRBD1	NA	TRBJ2-3	TRBV20-1	CSASLAGTGGDTQYF	TGCAGTGCTAGCCTGGCCGGGACAGGGGGAGATACGCAGTATTTT
NA	few	TRBJ2-5	TRBV7-9	CASVDVQETQYF	TGTGCCAGCGTGGACGTCCAAGAGACCCAGTACTTC
NA	many	TRBJ2-6	TRBV6-1	CASRTGPLGTGANVLTF	TGTGCCAGCCGAACAGGGCCCCTGGGGACTGGGGCCAACGTCCTGACTTTC
NA	many	TRBJ2-1	TRBV27	CASSLLAPKWGEQFF	TGTGCCAGCAGTTTATTGGCGCCCAAATGGGGTGAGCAGTTCTTC
NA	few	TRBJ2-1	TRBV15	CATSRDRGTGRGNEQFF	TGTGCCACCAGCAGAGATCGCGGAACAGGGAGGGGGAATGAGCAGTTCTTC
NA	few	TRBJ1-2	TRBV12-3/TRBV12-4	CASSRQEVGYTF	TGTGCCAGCAGCAGACAGGAGGTGGGCTACACCTTC
TRBD2	many	TRBJ2-5	TRBV20-1	CSARGLAGRETQYF	TGCAGTGCTAGAGGGCTAGCGGGGAGGGAGACCCAGTACTTC
NA	NA	TRBJ1-1	TRBV10-3	CAISPGMNTEAFF	TGTGCCATCAGCCCGGGCATGAACACTGAAGCTTTCTTT
NA	many	TRBJ2-3	TRBV12-3/TRBV12-4	CASSLRGHTDTQYF	TGTGCCAGCAGTTTACGGGGGCATACAGATACGCAGTATTTT